The 21 T cell receptor beta chains presented below share a single source sample, sequenced in a study of beta chain features in type 1 diabetes. All of the isolated RNA was reverse transcribed, so expressed TCRB transcripts were sequenced. Only in-frame clones appear in the TCRdb table, and some are missing; sequencing was by immunoSEQ multiplex PCR. The sample includes approximately 400,000 clones, roughly 15% seen only once; the top ten take approximately 0.019%. The specimen sequenced was naive CD4+ T cells from blood. The receptors derive from a woman between 18 and 29 years old in good health.

The CDR3 DNA reads TGTGCCTGGGGGCGGGGTGAAGCTTTCTTT. It yields the protein CAWGRGEAFF. The rearrangement links TRBV30 to TRBJ1-1; D unclear. The CDR3 contains 10 residues. Germline V lookup: CDR1 GTSNPN, CDR2 SVGIG (reference sequence). The V gene lost 5 bases and the J gene lost 7 bases, with 8 bases spanning the gap.

The genes are TRBV28 and TRBJ1-5, with 9 bases fitting TRBD1. V shed 3 bases and J 6 bases; nucleotides not matched to a gene: 6. Per the germline V gene, CDR1 is MDHEN and CDR2 is SYDVKM. CDR3 length: 15 residues. CDR3 DNA sequence: TGTGCCAGCAGTTTCGTGGACAGGGGAGTTCAGCCCCAGCATTTT. It is translated as CASSFVDRGVQPQHF.

The table lists this clone with a few counts. V is TRBV7-9 and J is TRBJ2-3; the match to TRBD2 covers 12 bases. The V gene end was trimmed by 4 bases and the J gene end by 5 bases; junction bases not matched to a gene: 10. In germline, CDR1 is SEHNR, CDR2 FQNEAQ (reference sequence). The CDR3 totals 17 residues. This chain's CDR3 is CASSSAGLAGFIDTQYF. The CDR3 region has the DNA TGTGCCAGCAGCTCGGCCGGACTAGCGGGATTTATAGATACGCAGTATTTT.

This clone showed up just a few times. The chain uses TRBV30 and TRBJ2-1; 10 bases map to TRBD2. The J segment lost 8 bases and the V segment lost 6 bases, leaving 4 bases of the junction unmatched. This CDR3 is 12 amino acids long. Germline CDR1 GTSNPN, CDR2 SVGIG (reference sequence). The CDR3 DNA reads TGTGCCTGTACTAGCGGGAATCATGAGCAGTTCTTC. Its protein product is CACTSGNHEQFF.

V gene TRBV2 combines with J gene TRBJ1-4; no clear D gene. The CDR3 totals 14 residues. The V end was cut by 7 bases, the J end by 5 bases, with 14 bases between. Germline V gene data show CDR1 as SNHLY and CDR2 as FYNNEI. CDR3 in DNA: TGTGCCAGCACCGCGGCGCAGACCAATGAAAAACTGTTTTTT. Translation: CASTAAQTNEKLFF.

The gene calls are TRBV5-1 and TRBJ2-5, with D uncertain. Germline V gives CDR1 SGHRS, CDR2 YFSETQ. The ends were cut back, 0 bases at V and 3 bases at J, with 6 bases in the middle. CDR3 length: 13 amino acids. The CDR3 loop reads CASSLAREETQYF. As DNA, the CDR3 is TGCGCCAGCAGCTTGGCCCGCGAAGAGACCCAGTACTTC. Variable domain in full (rest from reference TRBV5-1 and TRBJ2-5): KAGVTQTPRYLIKTRGQQVTLSCSPISGHRSVSWYQQTPGQGLQFLFEYFSETQRNKGNFPGRFSGRQFSNSRSEMNVSTLELGDSALYLCASSLAREETQYFGPGTRLLVL.

This clone turned up a few times. The germline gene is not matched at one end of the junction; a read error may be the cause. The chain has TRBV30 and TRBJ1-3; 8 bases are a match to TRBD1. Germline CDR1 is GTSNPN and CDR2 is SVGIG (reference sequence). The CDR3 runs to 13 residues. CDR3 sequence: CAGSRGPGNTIYF. DNA of the CDR3: TGTGCCGGGAGCAGGGGGCCAGGAAACACCATATATTTT.

The CDR3 is CASSLEHFYEQYF. CDR3 in DNA: TGCGCCAGCAGCTTGGAGCACTTCTACGAGCAGTACTTC. The chain employs TRBV5-1 and TRBJ2-7; no clear D gene. Germline loops: CDR1 SGHRS, CDR2 YFSETQ. The CDR3 spans 13 residues. V was pared by 0 bases and J by 3 bases, with 7 bases between.

V and J are TRBV29-1 and TRBJ1-1; weak D call: TRBD1 (5 bases). CDR1 and CDR2 from the germline V gene are SQVTM and ANQGSEA. The CDR3 length is 14 residues. V lost 6 bases and J 5 bases, leaving 19 bases between the germline ends. CDR3 protein: CSVHVGGLRTEAFF. In DNA form, the CDR3 reads TGCAGCGTCCACGTGGGGGGGTTGAGGACTGAAGCTTTCTTT.

The genes are TRBV21-1 and TRBJ2-5; the D segment call TRBD1 is taken from the table without a DNA check. TRBV21-1 is reported as a pseudogene. The CDR3 is made up of 16 amino acids. CDR3 region: CASRGGQSPHQETQYF. CDR3 DNA sequence: TGTGCCAGCCGAGGGGGACAGAGCCCCCATCAAGAGACCCAGTACTTC.

This clone occurred a few times. The rearrangement uses TRBV5-1 and TRBJ2-5; D gene unclear. There are 12 residues in the CDR3. V lost 5 bases and J lost 2, with 7 bases in between. Germline loops: CDR1 SGHRS, CDR2 YFSETQ. The CDR3 protein is CASRNSQETQYF. The DNA of the CDR3 is TGCGCCAGCAGGAACAGTCAAGAGACCCAGTACTTC.

The chain combines TRBV30 with TRBJ1-4; 8 bases map to TRBD1. Trimming took 0 bases from V and 8 from J; bases not matched to a gene: 8. The V gene's germline CDR1 is GTSNPN and CDR2 SVGIG (reference sequence). The CDR3 contains 15 residues. The CDR3 coding sequence is TGTGCCTGGAGTGTACCTGGACAGGGCAGAGAAAAACTGTTTTTT. Translated: CAWSVPGQGREKLFF.

V and J are TRBV27 and TRBJ2-1; TRBD2 aligns across 12 bases. V lost 6 bases, J lost 8 bases, and 20 bases stayed unmatched. Germline CDR1 MNHEY, CDR2 SMNVEV (reference sequence). The CDR3 consists of 19 residues. CDR3 sequence reads: CASSPTGPSGRGRWHEQFF. CDR3 DNA: TGTGCCAGCAGCCCGACGGGGCCTAGCGGGAGGGGAAGGTGGCATGAGCAGTTCTTC.

This clone has only a few counts. The chain has TRBV29-1 and TRBJ1-4; 7 nucleotides agree with TRBD1. Germline CDR1 and CDR2: SQVTM and ANQGSEA. With 0 bases clipped from V and 7 bases from J, the junction kept 8 bases outside the gene matches. CDR3 length: 15 amino acids. This CDR3 is CSVEEGTARGEKLFF. The DNA of the CDR3 is TGCAGCGTTGAAGAGGGGACAGCGAGGGGTGAAAAACTGTTTTTT.

This clone was observed a few times. CDR3 protein: CSVVSGNQPQHF. The CDR3 region has the DNA TGCAGCGTTGTGTCGGGCAATCAGCCCCAGCATTTT. This rearrangement joins TRBV29-1 to TRBJ1-5; D call uncertain. Trimming removed 4 bases at V and 2 bases at J, with 6 bases between. Germline V gene lookup returns CDR1 SQVTM and CDR2 ANQGSEA. The CDR3 loop spans 12 amino acids.

This clone was detected only once. The chain is built from TRBV5-1 and TRBJ2-7; 8 positions match TRBD2. The junction had 5 bases not matched to a gene; V was cut back by 0 bases and J by 3 bases. CDR1 and CDR2 (germline): SGHRS, YFSETQ. The CDR3 spans 15 residues. CDR3 DNA sequence: TGCGCCAGCAGCTTGGATCTAGCGGGCCTCTACGAGCAGTACTTC. Translation: CASSLDLAGLYEQYF.

In nucleotides, the CDR3 is TGTGCCATCAGTGAGGGGGACAGTTCCTACGAGCAGTACTTC. Translation: CAISEGDSSYEQYF. The chain uses TRBV10-3 and TRBJ2-7, with 7 bases aligning to TRBD1. This CDR3 region has 14 residues. Unmatched junction bases numbered 2, after V lost 2 bases and J lost 1 base. Germline CDR1 is ENHRY and CDR2 is SYGVKD.

The chain couples TRBV9 to TRBJ2-5, with 7 nucleotides matching TRBD1. The CDR3 totals 16 residues. Germline V gives CDR1 SGDLS, CDR2 YYNGEE. The V gene end was trimmed by 2 bases and the J gene end by 4 bases; junction bases not matched to a gene: 11. CDR3: CASSVSNRGLGETQYF. As DNA, the CDR3 is TGTGCCAGCAGCGTTTCTAACAGGGGATTGGGAGAGACCCAGTACTTC. Variable domain in full (rest from reference TRBV9 and TRBJ2-5): DSGVTQTPKHLITATGQRVTLRCSPRSGDLSVYWYQQSLDQGLQFLIQYYNGEERAKGNILERFSAQQFPDLHSELNLSSLELGDSALYFCASSVSNRGLGETQYFGPGTRLLVL.

CDR3 amino acids: CASSSPTGKPDTQYF. The CDR3 coding sequence is TGTGCCAGCAGCTCCCCGACAGGGAAGCCAGATACGCAGTATTTT. The V gene is TRBV7-9, the J gene TRBJ2-3; 7 bases agree with TRBD1. V shed 4 bases, J shed 4 bases, and the junction held 8 bases outside the gene matches. There are 15 residues in the CDR3. Germline V gives CDR1 SEHNR, CDR2 FQNEAQ (reference sequence).

This clone appeared a few times. The chain combines TRBV27 with TRBJ2-5; TRBD2 matches at 7 bases. Germline V gene sequence: CDR1 MNHEY, CDR2 SMNVEV (reference sequence). V lost 4 bases, J lost 5 bases, and 4 bases stayed unmatched. This CDR3 contains 13 residues. CDR3 protein: CASSSYGRETQYF. The CDR3 nucleotides read TGTGCCAGCAGTTCCTACGGGAGGGAGACCCAGTACTTC.

The table lists this clone with a few counts. The V call is TRBV4-1, the J call TRBJ2-6; D gene ambiguous. V lost 4 bases and J lost 2, with 15 bases in between. Germline CDR1 reads MGHRA; CDR2 reads YSYEKL. The CDR3 sequence is 17 residues long. The CDR3 reads CASSPSTGSPGANVLTF. The CDR3 DNA reads TGCGCCAGCAGCCCGTCAACGGGTTCTCCTGGGGCCAACGTCCTGACTTTC.